The following is a T cell receptor beta chain sequence with its context. This clonotype was picked up many times. What antigen it recognizes has not been identified. No per-base quality is available; no much larger clone lies one base away. After removal of 6 bases from V and 5 bases from J, the junction retains 3 bases not matched to a gene. The CDR3 contains 15 residues, cysteine and phenylalanine counted. Only the CDR3 DNA is retained, 45 bases long and in frame from the first base. Instrument on record: Illumina NovaSeq 6000. TCRalpha and TCRbeta cDNA libraries were constructed by 5'RACE with constant-segment primers, with sample barcodes and unique molecular identifiers being introduced. RNA was extracted from every sample with Trizol reagent. Libraries were amplified in two PCR steps, with a second sample barcode and Illumina TruSeq adapters added in the second step. The libraries were sequenced on an Illumina NovaSeq using 2 x 150 bp paired-end reads. In the authors' own workflow: Reads were demultiplexed and collapsed into UMI-guided consensus sequences with migec v1.2.7. Using mixcr v2.1.11, the UMI consensuses were aligned to TRA and TRB V and J templates and assembled into clonotypes. A clonotype was counted as expanded or contracted only when both edgeR and NoisET called the clonotype significant, with the noise models trained on biological replicates. For edgeR calls, the cutoffs were a false discovery rate-adjusted p below 0.01 and a log2 fold-change threshold of 1. PCA with hierarchical clustering of max-normalized trajectories of the 1000 most abundant clonotypes was used as exploratory dynamics analysis. The CD4 or CD8 phenotype of responding clones was assigned using the separately sequenced CD4+ and CD8+ repertoires. TCRdb reran the public reads through fastp at Q25 and MiXCR, keeping productive beta chains. A single entry per CDR3 protein holds the most common genes and DNA from its merged rows. TCRdb, not the original authors, processed these V and J calls. Here the sample has tens of thousands of distinct CDR3 sequences; 5.5% to 8.5% occur a single time. Jointly, the top ten make up 0.65% to 0.85% of the sample.

Ficoll-Paque density gradient centrifugation was used to isolate PBMCs. This specimen comes from a study of T-cell memory formation after mild COVID-19 (dated by TCRdb to the early 2020s). Study-level background: Most TCR sequence clusters were specific to one of the two donors. In a couple of donors, T-cell clones that expanded and contracted after mild COVID-19 were tracked by sequencing TCRalpha and TCRbeta repertoires over time. Two young, previously healthy adult volunteers, one female and one male, were included in the cohort. The full study reports these points: Clones that contracted from day 15 to 85 showed balanced CD4/CD8 phenotypes, whereas a second wave of clones that expanded from day 15 to 37 leaned towards CD4+. Some responding clones were detected in pre-infection memory, which suggested that pre-existing cross-reactive memory T cells had joined the SARS-CoV-2 response. SARS-CoV-2 specificity was not confirmed for the second-wave clones peaking on day 37. Contracting CD4+ clones turned up mainly in the CM and EM memory subsets, whereas EMRA was where CD8+ clones were enriched. Only two mild cases were covered in the study, and larger cohorts including severe cases with pre-infection samples were considered necessary.

The origin of this receptor is an adult who had mild COVID-19 (a few samples of this study predate the infection). The sample titles of this study are shuffled in the database, so cell type and time point are left out. The sequence links TRBV12-3 or TRBV12-4 to TRBJ2-2; TRBD2 fits 13 bases in the junction. Specimen: PBMCs or a T cell subset sorted from them (not recorded which). The CDR3 reads CASRLAGGWTGELFF. The DNA sequence is TGTGCCAGCAGACTAGCGGGAGGGTGGACCGGGGAGCTGTTTTTT.